This TCR beta chain was sequenced in a study of T cells after yellow fever vaccination. Background on the study: SMART-Seq v4 Ultra Low Input served to prepare low-cell-number fractions. Study findings and constraints: Repertoires obtained by FACS sorting could include abundant clonotypes that entered as contaminants from the bulk population. Faster peaking, at day 5 versus 15, marked a secondary response that was weaker.

Template-switching 5'RACE yielded the TCR cDNA; a universal primer site and UMIs were added in the process. TCRdb used MiXCR to reprocess the 5' RACE reads, holding one entry per CDR3 protein. The data show a few hundred thousand distinct CDR3 sequences, about 8.7% seen once. V was shortened by 7 bases and J by 0 bases, with 12 bases between the two germline ends. There are 14 residues in the CDR3. Germline V gene data show CDR1 as LNHDA and CDR2 as SQIVND (reference sequence). Turning to this clonotype: Its antigen is unknown.

V gene TRBV19 combines with J gene TRBJ1-2, with D uncertain. The receptor was isolated from a man between 18 and 35 years old who received the YFV17D yellow fever vaccine. Sequencing was performed on PBMCs, taken on the day of the first yellow fever vaccination. CDR3 amino acids: CASKERGANYGYTF. The CDR3 DNA follows: TGTGCCAGTAAAGAGCGAGGAGCTAACTATGGCTACACCTTC.